One T cell receptor beta chain is described in this entry. Genes and germline come from the mouse. As to time point: mouse harvest day 7 after allogeneic transplant. Mouse grafts combined 10^7 T-cell-depleted bone marrow cells with 10^6 splenic CD5+ T cells. The record originates from a study of tissue T cells after allogeneic stem cell transplantation. The assay was immunoSEQ multiplex PCR, and TCRdb's table has in-frame clones only and misses some. Seen here are fewer than 6,000 clones, roughly half observed once, and the top ten hold roughly 3%. The receptor was isolated from a female BALB/c mouse given C57BL/6 T cells with graft-versus-host disease after an allogeneic hematopoietic cell transplant. Sequencing was performed on skin.

The part of the CDR3 DNA that was read is TGTGCCAGCAGTCTAAGCAGTCATCCCACCCAGTAC. Protein: CASSLSSHPTQY. The entire CDR3 protein reads CASSLSSHPTQYF. The gene calls are TRBV26 and TRBJ2-5, with D hard to call. Coverage ceases 1 residue before the CDR3 finishes, and the germline J gene fills in the end. The V and J ends lost 3 bases and 8 bases respectively, with 12 bases between them. The CDR3 has 13 residues. Germline V lookup: CDR1 KGHPV, CDR2 FQNQEV (reference sequence).